A single sample is the source of the 25 T cell receptor beta chains below, sequenced in a study of T cells after yellow fever vaccination. Each CDR3 protein gets one entry after TCRdb re-called the 5' RACE reads with MiXCR. In the table there are hundreds of thousands of distinct CDR3 sequences, about 12% of which are singletons. The sequenced sample was PBMCs, obtained on the day of the yellow fever booster vaccination. The receptors derive from a young man who received the YFV17D yellow fever vaccine.

This clonotype was seen repeatedly, ten times or more. The chain is built from TRBV28 and TRBJ2-5; D is undetermined. The germline V and J ends were trimmed by 3 bases and 7 bases, with 12 bases remaining between them. Germline loops: CDR1 MDHEN, CDR2 SYDVKM. The CDR3 contains 13 residues. CDR3 region: CASSFGQWGTQYF. In DNA, the CDR3 is TGTGCCAGCAGTTTTGGGCAGTGGGGGACCCAGTACTTC.

The gene calls are TRBV7-2 and TRBJ2-5, with 8 bases matching TRBD2. The CDR3 has 15 residues. V gave up 3 bases and J gave up 7 bases; unmatched junction bases: 10. Germline CDR1 and CDR2: SGHTA and FQGNSA. Here the CDR3 DNA reads TGTGCCAGCAGCTTTAGCGGGACTCACGAAGGGACCCAGTACTTC. Translated: CASSFSGTHEGTQYF.

The rearrangement joins TRBV29-1 to TRBJ1-1; D not resolved. CDR1 and CDR2 from the germline V gene are SQVTM and ANQGSEA. Trimming pared 7 bases from V and 4 bases from J, leaving 16 bases between. The length of the CDR3 is 13 residues. The CDR3 loop is CSAEKSLGTEAFF. The DNA of the CDR3 is TGCAGCGCCGAAAAATCCCTGGGCACTGAAGCTTTCTTT.

This clonotype was seen a handful of times. The chain uses TRBV29-1 and TRBJ1-5, with no clear D. V was clipped by 5 bases and J by 3 bases, with 11 bases between them. The germline gives CDR1 SQVTM, CDR2 ANQGSEA. The CDR3 is 13 amino acids. CDR3 region: CSVNSGYNQPQHF. CDR3 nucleotide sequence: TGCAGCGTTAACTCAGGCTACAATCAGCCCCAGCATTTT.

J is TRBJ2-5 and V is TRBV29-1, with D possibly matching TRBD2 (5 bases). Germline-derived CDR1 and CDR2 are SQVTM and ANQGSEA. V was cut by 4 bases and J by 7 bases, with 10 bases left in between. The CDR3 is 11 residues long. CDR3 in amino acids: CSVGSGRTQYF. CDR3 nucleotides: TGCAGCGTTGGGTCGGGAAGGACCCAGTACTTC. Filled out from reference TRBV29-1 and TRBJ2-5, the complete variable domain reads SAVISQKPSRDICQRGTSLTIQCQVDSQVTMMFWYRQQPGQSLTLIATANQGSEATYESGFVIDKFPISRPNLTFSTLTVSNMSPEDSSIYLCSVGSGRTQYFGPGTRLLVL.

At least ten counts were recorded for this clonotype. The chain recombines TRBV5-1 with TRBJ2-1; 8 bases are a match to TRBD2. Germline loops: CDR1 SGHRS, CDR2 YFSETQ. The V gene end was trimmed by 4 bases and the J gene end by 7 bases; junction bases not matched to a gene: 10. This CDR3 spans 15 amino acids. Here the CDR3 reads CASSLGLARMNEQFF. In DNA form, the CDR3 reads TGCGCCAGCAGCCTCGGACTAGCCCGAATGAATGAGCAGTTCTTC.

This clonotype was detected only a few times. The rearrangement joins TRBV29-1 to TRBJ1-2; 8 bases agree with TRBD1. The CDR3 is 10 residues long. J was trimmed by 9 bases and V by 7 bases; bases with no gene match: 4. Germline V lookup: CDR1 SQVTM, CDR2 ANQGSEA. The CDR3 DNA follows: TGCAGCGGTGGGACAGGCCGCTACACCTTC. It codes for CSGGTGRYTF.

The rearrangement uses TRBV28 and TRBJ2-7; possibly TRBD2 for D (5 bases). In germline, CDR1 is MDHEN, CDR2 SYDVKM. The ends were cut back, 7 bases at V and 5 bases at J, with 18 bases in the middle. The CDR3 has 14 residues. The CDR3 loop reads CASIRTGNRDEQYF. The CDR3 nucleotides read TGTGCCAGCATTCGGACTGGAAATCGTGACGAGCAGTACTTC.

The table lists this clonotype with a few counts. This sequence joins TRBV29-1 and TRBJ2-7; 10 bases map to TRBD1. Germline V gene data show CDR1 as SQVTM and CDR2 as ANQGSEA. V shed 7 bases, J shed 4 bases, and the junction held 4 bases outside the gene matches. The CDR3 runs to 12 residues. Here the CDR3 DNA reads TGCAGCGGGGGGGACAGGGGTTACGAGCAGTACTTC. Protein product: CSGGDRGYEQYF.

The table lists this clonotype with a few counts. The gene calls are TRBV20-1 and TRBJ1-6; possibly TRBD1 for D (5 bases). Germline V gives CDR1 DFQATT, CDR2 SNEGSKA (reference sequence). The V end was cut by 6 bases, the J end by 6 bases, with 15 bases between. The CDR3 covers 14 residues. The CDR3 spells CSATRQTPNSPLHF. CDR3 in DNA: TGCAGTGCAACCAGACAGACTCCTAATTCACCCCTCCACTTT.

This clonotype was picked up a small number of times. This sequence joins TRBV6-1 and TRBJ2-1; 11 nucleotides match TRBD2. Germline CDR1 MNHNS, CDR2 SASEGT. Losses at the gene ends were 6 bases for V and 7 bases for J; bases not matched to a gene: 11. This CDR3 spans 16 amino acids. The CDR3 loop is CASSEQLAGVANEQFF. The CDR3 DNA follows: TGTGCCAGCAGCGAACAACTAGCGGGAGTAGCGAATGAGCAGTTCTTC.

The V call is TRBV29-1, the J call TRBJ1-1, with D uncertain. Germline CDR1 SQVTM, CDR2 ANQGSEA. The CDR3 has 11 amino acids. The V and J ends lost 8 bases and 9 bases respectively, with 16 bases between them. DNA of the CDR3: TGCAGCATTGGACGGCCAAACCAAGCTTTCTTT. Encoded protein: CSIGRPNQAFF.

In its sample, this clonotype was seen a few times. The V gene is TRBV7-2, the J gene TRBJ1-1; D uncertain. CDR1 and CDR2 (germline): SGHTA, FQGNSA. Trimming took 3 bases from V and 0 from J, leaving 8 bases between them. This CDR3 is 14 amino acids long. Here the CDR3 DNA reads TGTGCCAGCAGCTTCATGGGCATGAACACTGAAGCTTTCTTT. Residues: CASSFMGMNTEAFF.

This chain connects TRBV7-8 to TRBJ1-1; a weak D match, TRBD1 (5 bases). The CDR3 spans 15 residues. Germline values: CDR1 SGHVS, CDR2 FQNEAQ. V lost 7 bases and J 1 base, leaving 16 bases between the germline ends. The CDR3 nucleotides are TGTGCCAGCAAGGTCCTAGCGGGACGGAACACTGAAGCTTTCTTT. This codes for CASKVLAGRNTEAFF.

The gene calls are TRBV5-1 and TRBJ2-3; 8 bases fit TRBD2. The V segment lost 0 bases and the J segment 6 bases; nucleotides outside the gene matches: 9. CDR1 is SGHRS and CDR2 is YFSETQ in the germline V gene. This CDR3 has 16 residues. In nucleotides, the CDR3 is TGCGCCAGCAGCTTGGCCATGGGAAGCGGGAGTGATACGCAGTATTTT. Its protein is CASSLAMGSGSDTQYF.

The chain links TRBV4-1 to TRBJ2-7, with D perhaps matching TRBD2 (6 bases). This CDR3 spans 17 amino acids. The V gene lost 0 bases and the J gene lost 6 bases, with 21 bases spanning the gap. Germline V CDR1 and CDR2: MGHRA, YSYEKL. CDR3 sequence reads: CASSQDLGGLTGREQYF. Here the CDR3 DNA reads TGCGCCAGCAGCCAAGATCTTGGGGGACTGACGGGCCGCGAGCAGTACTTC.

The chain is built from TRBV15 and TRBJ1-3; D ambiguous. The CDR3 is 12 amino acids. V lost 5 bases and J 4 bases, leaving 6 bases between the germline ends. CDR1 LNHNV and CDR2 YYDKDF come from the germline V gene (reference sequence). In nucleotides, the CDR3 is TGTGCCACCAGCCTTTTGGGAAACACCATATATTTT. It translates to CATSLLGNTIYF.

The rearrangement links TRBV29-1 to TRBJ1-2, with TRBD1 matching over 7 bases. In germline, CDR1 is SQVTM, CDR2 ANQGSEA. This CDR3 contains 13 residues. With 4 bases clipped from V and 2 bases from J, the junction kept 4 bases outside the gene matches. The CDR3 sequence is CSVVGQLNYGYTF. The CDR3 DNA reads as TGCAGCGTTGTGGGACAGCTGAACTATGGCTACACCTTC.

This clonotype was seen a handful of times. This rearrangement joins TRBV7-9 to TRBJ2-5; D could derive from TRBD1 or TRBD2 (5 bases each). Trimming removed 7 bases from V and 1 base from J, with 13 bases in between. The CDR3 runs to 14 residues. Germline V gives CDR1 SEHNR, CDR2 FQNEAQ (reference sequence). CDR3 nucleotide sequence: TGTGCCAGCACCGCGCAGGGACCCCAAGAGACCCAGTACTTC. Its protein product is CASTAQGPQETQYF.

This clonotype has only one observation. The rearrangement uses TRBV2 and TRBJ2-1; 8 bases align to TRBD1. The CDR3 consists of 14 residues. Germline loops: CDR1 SNHLY, CDR2 FYNNEI. V trimming: 8 bases; J trimming: 0 bases; junction bases outside the gene matches: 3. The CDR3: CASGGQDSYNEQFF. The CDR3 DNA reads TGTGCCAGCGGGGGACAGGACTCCTACAATGAGCAGTTCTTC.

This clonotype was picked up a small number of times. This chain links TRBV4-3 with TRBJ2-1, with a possible D match to TRBD2 (6 bases). Trimming removed 1 base at V and 8 bases at J, with 15 bases between. The CDR3 has 15 amino acids. CDR1 and CDR2 (germline): LGHNA, YSLEER. The CDR3 loop reads CASSQGPTSSDEQFF. CDR3 DNA: TGCGCCAGCAGCCAAGGTCCGACTAGTTCCGATGAGCAGTTCTTC.

The V call is TRBV27, the J call TRBJ1-5; 8 nucleotides agree with TRBD1. After removal of 5 bases from V and 7 bases from J, the junction contained 7 bases not matched to a gene. This CDR3 spans 14 amino acids. Germline CDR1 is MNHEY and CDR2 is SMNVEV (reference sequence). The CDR3 is CASSTGQGSQPQHF. The CDR3 DNA sequence: TGTGCCAGCAGTACTGGACAGGGAAGCCAGCCCCAGCATTTT.

This clonotype was detected a few times. The chain couples TRBV4-1 to TRBJ2-1; 12 nucleotides match TRBD2. This CDR3 is built from 15 residues. Germline CDR1 is MGHRA and CDR2 is YSYEKL. Trimming at V came to 1 base and at J to 10 bases, leaving 5 bases not matched to a gene. The chain's CDR3 is CASSQGASGRGEQFF. The CDR3, as DNA: TGCGCCAGCAGCCAAGGGGCTAGCGGGAGGGGCGAGCAGTTCTTC.

The V call is TRBV28, the J call TRBJ2-7; D gene ambiguous. The CDR3 is 14 residues long. Germline lookup yields CDR1 MDHEN and CDR2 SYDVKM. V lost 6 bases, J lost 1 base, and 13 bases lay in between. As DNA, the CDR3 is TGTGCCAGCAGCCAACGTTTGGGTTCCTACGAGCAGTACTTC. This encodes CASSQRLGSYEQYF.

This clonotype was counted only a few times. The chain joins TRBV4-1 to TRBJ2-3; unclear D gene. The ends were cut back, 1 base at V and 3 bases at J, with 17 bases in the middle. The CDR3 is made up of 17 amino acids. Germline CDR1 and CDR2: MGHRA and YSYEKL. CDR3 nucleotides: TGCGCCAGCAGCCAAGTCAGGTCTCAAACCCGGACAGATACGCAGTATTTT. This translates into CASSQVRSQTRTDTQYF.